This entry is about one T cell receptor beta chain. Trimming removed 0 bases from V and 0 bases from J, with 18 bases in between. The CDR3 length is 18 residues. In germline, CDR1 is SGHRS, CDR2 YFSETQ. Original processing notes: It was from reference gene primer amplification that nucleated cell counts were estimated. Libraries were prepared by immunoSEQ multiplex PCR; TCRdb keeps only in-frame clonotypes and omits some of them. V and J calls and clone size are those listed in that table; D and trimming were worked out from the DNA. The repertoire has 75,000 to 90,000 clones, more than 85% of them found once; the top ten carry 7.5% to 9.5%. This sample is part of a study of blood T cell repertoires in COVID-19. At the level of the study: From T cells, B-cell-depleted T cells, or PBMCs came the material, which was cDNA or gDNA.

The chain joins TRBV5-1 to TRBJ1-1; D is ambiguous. The material sequenced was peripheral blood. This TCR was sampled from a man older than 75 with active or convalescent COVID-19. DNA for the CDR3: TGCGCCAGCAGCTTGGCCCCCAGCGGGGATTTTATGAACACTGAAGCTTTCTTT. Translation: CASSLAPSGDFMNTEAFF.